This entry lists 7 T cell receptor beta chains sequenced from one sample in a study of blood T cells in healthy people across ages. A sample-barcoded 5' primer and a J-beta primer mix were used in a second PCR of roughly 7 to 11 cycles. TCRdb used MiXCR to reprocess the 5' RACE reads, holding one entry per CDR3 protein. The sample holds over 700,000 distinct CDR3 sequences, 25% seen once. The sample was also linked to a second study, of T cells of mothers and their children.

Sequenced sample: blood. These receptors came from a boy aged 5-17 years in good health.

This clonotype was detected a few times. Here the CDR3 DNA reads TGCAGTGCTAACCTTGGAACGGGAGAGCAGTTCTTC. Amino acid sequence: CSANLGTGEQFF. This chain joins TRBV20-1 and TRBJ2-1; maybe TRBD2 (5 bases). This CDR3 is 12 amino acids long. Germline CDR1 DFQATT, CDR2 SNEGSKA (reference sequence). V was clipped by 4 bases and J by 10 bases, with 14 bases between them.

J is TRBJ2-1 and V is TRBV29-1, with D possibly matching TRBD2 (7 bases). V was trimmed by 6 bases and J by 1 base, leaving 13 bases between them. Germline loops: CDR1 SQVTM, CDR2 ANQGSEA. The CDR3 is 14 residues long. The CDR3 DNA reads TGCAGCGTGTGGGGGGGACAATCCTACAATGAGCAGTTCTTC. It specifies CSVWGGQSYNEQFF.

The rearrangement uses TRBV29-1 and TRBJ2-5; TRBD1 matches 9 bases. Germline V gene sequence: CDR1 SQVTM, CDR2 ANQGSEA. The ends lost 7 bases at V and 5 bases at J; junction bases unmatched: 2. The CDR3 contains 11 residues. The CDR3 sequence: CSADRGETQYF. CDR3 nucleotides: TGCAGCGCCGACAGGGGGGAGACCCAGTACTTC.

The chain employs TRBV4-2 and TRBJ1-1, with D possibly being TRBD1 (6 bases). CDR3 length: 16 amino acids. Germline V lookup: CDR1 LGHNA, CDR2 YNFKEQ. V shed 0 bases and J shed 5 bases, with 16 bases lying between them. The CDR3: CASSQETSGVRTEAFF. The CDR3, as DNA: TGTGCCAGCAGCCAAGAAACTTCAGGGGTTAGGACTGAAGCTTTCTTT.

The chain links TRBV28 to TRBJ2-7; either TRBD1 or TRBD2 may supply D (5 bases each). The V gene lost 5 bases and the J gene lost 2 bases, with 13 bases spanning the gap. Looked up from germline, CDR1 is MDHEN and CDR2 is SYDVKM. The length of the CDR3 is 14 residues. The CDR3, as DNA: TGTGCCAGCAGTACATCGGGGACCCCCTACGAGCAGTACTTC. Translated: CASSTSGTPYEQYF.

This clonotype was seen only a few times. CDR3 sequence reads: CIAGEGYGYTF. In nucleotides, the CDR3 is TGCATAGCGGGAGAGGGTTATGGCTACACCTTC. V gene TRBV20-1 combines with J gene TRBJ1-2, with D hard to call. The CDR3 totals 11 residues. The germline V gene has CDR1 DFQATT and CDR2 SNEGSKA (reference sequence).

The CDR3 nucleotides are TGTGCCAGCAGCTTAATGAGGTCCCCGAGCTCCTACGAGCAGTACTTC. This translates into CASSLMRSPSSYEQYF. This chain uses TRBV7-2 with TRBJ2-7; D call uncertain. The CDR3 runs 16 residues. The V gene's germline CDR1 is SGHTA and CDR2 FQGNSA. V was clipped by 2 bases and J by 0 bases, with 14 bases between them.